Listed below are T cell receptor beta chains from one sample, sequenced in a study of beta chain features in type 1 diabetes. Sequencing used immunoSEQ multiplex PCR; TCRdb keeps in-frame clones, though not all of them. The sample has hundreds of thousands of clones, around an eighth seen once. Material for sequencing was naive CD4+ T cells from blood. Source of these receptors: a man aged 18 to 35 with type 1 diabetes. Each CDR3 is given with its conserved first and last residue. The size field is filled for only some rows; it gives once, few, many or a size class.

TRBV7-9	TRBJ1-1	few	CASSLAHGGLNTEAFF
TRBV10-3	TRBJ2-2	NA	CAINRQGALTGELFF
TRBV27	TRBJ1-1	few	CASSLSGPQTEAFF
TRBV7-8	TRBJ2-7	NA	CASSLEDRGPFYEQYF
TRBV4-1	TRBJ1-1	few	CASSQEGALLTEAFF
TRBV30	TRBJ1-2	few	CAWSEKAYGYTF
TRBV25-1	TRBJ1-5	NA	CASSGGRGNQPQHF
TRBV7-9	TRBJ2-6	NA	CASSFGAGANVLTF
TRBV7-3	TRBJ2-4	NA	CASSSAGENIQYF
TRBV5-1	TRBJ2-5	NA	CASSDSQETQYF
TRBV4-1	TRBJ1-5	NA	CASRQQTGLSQPQHF
TRBV21-1	TRBJ1-2	NA	CASSRGRNYGYTF
TRBV19	TRBJ1-1	few	CASSIVENTEAFF
TRBV29-1	TRBJ2-2	NA	CSVEDLPGELFF
TRBV10-3	TRBJ2-3	few	CAISAEGVRTDTQYF
TRBV2	TRBJ2-5	NA	CASSEGSQETQYF
TRBV5-1	TRBJ2-1	few	CASSLDGGGHPLDSEQFF
TRBV19	TRBJ1-5	few	CASRQGDQPQHF
TRBV6-1	TRBJ2-7	NA	CASSGTGGVDEQYF
TRBV30	TRBJ1-1	NA	CACITGIGTEAFF
TRBV9	TRBJ2-3	few	CASSVGGHTDTQYF
TRBV30	TRBJ2-1	NA	CAWSVGLLEDEQFF
TRBV7-9	TRBJ1-1	few	CASSQGTEAFF
TRBV23-1	TRBJ1-2	NA	CASMTRETNYGYTF
TRBV10-1	TRBJ2-3	NA	CASSEVGPDTQYF
TRBV6-1	TRBJ2-5	NA	CASSEPRDTQYF
TRBV7-9	TRBJ2-1	few	CASNQRGSSYNEQFF
TRBV5-4	TRBJ2-5	NA	CASSPQGAGETQYF
TRBV18	TRBJ2-3	NA	CASSPRSGDTQYF
TRBV15	TRBJ1-1	few	CATSRDQGRDTEAFF
TRBV9	TRBJ2-2	few	CASSASWIAANTGELFF
TRBV19	TRBJ2-1	few	CASSQTDSLGQFF
TRBV2	TRBJ1-2	few	CASSWDTPRYTF
TRBV4-2	TRBJ1-1	few	CASSQSIFGTEAFF
TRBV5-1	TRBJ2-3	few	CASSLASGSTDTQYF
TRBV14	TRBJ2-5	few	CASSQERGILAGGEETQYF
TRBV29-1	TRBJ1-1	NA	CSVPVGRAEAFF
TRBV2	TRBJ2-1	NA	CASSVRDISEGEQFF
TRBV29-1	TRBJ2-2	few	CSVDTNTGELFF
TRBV13	TRBJ1-3	NA	CASSSAGGGNTIYF
TRBV10-3	TRBJ2-2	NA	CAISGTGNTGELFF
TRBV20-1	TRBJ1-1	NA	CSGVENTEAFF
TRBV18	TRBJ1-5	few	CASSPNRDQPQHF
TRBV7-3	TRBJ2-1	few	CASSLGAGHYNEQFF
TRBV4-2	TRBJ1-4	NA	CASSQVPGDRSVF
TRBV6-1	TRBJ2-1	few	CASRVSLGAYNEQFF
TRBV5-6	TRBJ2-1	few	CASSWGRPGGEQFF
TRBV28	TRBJ2-1	few	CASSSFGGGTYNEQFF
TRBV28	TRBJ1-1	NA	CATDMTQVNTEAFF
TRBV9	TRBJ2-7	few	CASSVRRTGGTYEQYF
TRBV10-3	TRBJ2-7	NA	CAISETSGGAGLEQYF
TRBV5-4	TRBJ2-5	NA	CASSLGGPSQETQYF
TRBV2	TRBJ1-2	NA	CASSEAGQSYGYTF
TRBV5-1	TRBJ1-6	NA	CASSSKDLNSPLHF
TRBV5-4	TRBJ2-3	once	CASSQDTDTQYF